The entry that follows covers one T cell receptor beta chain sequence. Its matching antigen is unknown. This sample was taken from a study of T cell responses to AZD1222 COVID-19 vaccine. The overall study: Pooled in the analysis were second doses at about 4 or about 12 weeks.

The CDR3 totals 14 residues. Trimming pared 0 bases from V and 6 bases from J, leaving 6 bases between. Germline loops: CDR1 LGHDT, CDR2 YNNKEL (reference sequence). Study-wide findings and caveats: Spike-specific TCR breadth and depth rose after two AZD1222 doses. Repertoires were sampled only after the peak T cell response. The sample set comprised mostly white British donors with more females, and clonal diversity was possibly underestimated.

Data came from immunoSEQ multiplex PCR; TCRdb stores just in-frame clones and leaves some out. The table lists tens of thousands of clones, around 86% of them singletons, with 10% to 13% in the top ten. The TCR comes from an adult in good health. The rearrangement uses TRBV3-1 (or the pseudogene TRBV3-2) and TRBJ1-6; D ambiguous. Material: peripheral blood, obtained on day 0 of AZD1222 vaccination. In DNA form, the CDR3 reads TGTGCCAGCAGCCAAGATGCCTCTAATTCACCCCTCCACTTT. Its translation is CASSQDASNSPLHF.